The table lists the clone carrying this T cell receptor beta chain with a few counts. The antigen is undetermined. TCRdb re-called the 5' RACE reads through MiXCR, storing one row per CDR3 protein. The data show about 340,000 distinct CDR3 sequences, with 20% to 25% seen just once and over 10% held by the top ten. The data were taken from a study of CD8 T cells in ankylosing spondylitis. Regarding the study as a whole: Disease-linked clones had a CD8+ phenotype and relatively low frequency in peripheral blood. The study looked at matched synovial fluid samples from ankylosing spondylitis patients. Disease-linked clones were reported to be significantly enriched there.

The germline CDR1 and CDR2 sequences are LNHNV and YYDKDF (reference sequence). This CDR3 contains 14 residues. Trimming took 1 base from V and 5 from J, leaving 10 bases between them. This sequence joins TRBV15 and TRBJ2-3; no definite D call. The specimen was blood, either unsorted or a sorted T cell fraction (not recorded which). The clonotype originates from a male donor with ankylosing spondylitis or in good health (not recorded which). CDR3 protein: CATSRVSEIDTQYF. CDR3 coding DNA: TGTGCCACCAGCAGAGTAAGCGAGATAGATACGCAGTATTTT.